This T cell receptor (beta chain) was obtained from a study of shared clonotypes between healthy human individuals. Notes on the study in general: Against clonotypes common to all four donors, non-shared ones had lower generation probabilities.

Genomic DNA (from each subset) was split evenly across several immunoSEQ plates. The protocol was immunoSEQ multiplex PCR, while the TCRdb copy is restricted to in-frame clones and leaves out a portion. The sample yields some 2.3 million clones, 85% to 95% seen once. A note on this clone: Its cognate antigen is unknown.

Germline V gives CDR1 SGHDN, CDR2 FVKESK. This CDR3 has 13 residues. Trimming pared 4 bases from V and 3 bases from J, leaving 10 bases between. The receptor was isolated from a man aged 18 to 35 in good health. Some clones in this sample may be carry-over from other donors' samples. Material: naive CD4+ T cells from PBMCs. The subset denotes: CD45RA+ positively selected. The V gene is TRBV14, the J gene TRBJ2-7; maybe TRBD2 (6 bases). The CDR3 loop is CASSPPGVYEQYF. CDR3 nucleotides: TGTGCCAGCAGCCCCCCGGGAGTCTACGAGCAGTACTTC.